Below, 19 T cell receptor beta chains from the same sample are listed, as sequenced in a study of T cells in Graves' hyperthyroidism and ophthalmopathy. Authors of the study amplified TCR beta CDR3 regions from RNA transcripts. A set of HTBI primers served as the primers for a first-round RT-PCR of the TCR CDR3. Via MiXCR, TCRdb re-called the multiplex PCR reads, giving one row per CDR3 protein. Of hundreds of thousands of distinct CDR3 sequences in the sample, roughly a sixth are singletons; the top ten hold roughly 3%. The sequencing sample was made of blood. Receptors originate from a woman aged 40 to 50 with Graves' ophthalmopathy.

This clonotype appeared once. CDR3 DNA sequence: TGCGCCAGCAGCTACCCGATGGGGCAAGAGACCCAGTACTTC. The encoded protein is CASSYPMGQETQYF. The chain carries TRBV4-1 and TRBJ2-5; D remains ambiguous. The germline CDR1 and CDR2 sequences are MGHRA and YSYEKL. This CDR3 has 14 residues. The ends were cut back, 5 bases at V and 2 bases at J, with 12 bases in the middle.

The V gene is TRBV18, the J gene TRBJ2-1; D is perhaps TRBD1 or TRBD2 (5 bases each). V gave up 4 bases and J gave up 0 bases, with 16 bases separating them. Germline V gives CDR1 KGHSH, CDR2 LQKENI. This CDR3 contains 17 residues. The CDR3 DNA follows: TGTGCCAGCTCACACAACACGGGGCCTAGCTCCTACAATGAGCAGTTCTTC. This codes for CASSHNTGPSSYNEQFF.

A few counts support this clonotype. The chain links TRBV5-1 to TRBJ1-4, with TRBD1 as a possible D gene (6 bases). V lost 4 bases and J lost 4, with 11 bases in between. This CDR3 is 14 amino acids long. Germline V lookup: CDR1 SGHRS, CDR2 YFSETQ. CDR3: CASSPTGFNEKLFF. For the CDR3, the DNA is TGCGCCAGCAGCCCCACAGGGTTTAATGAAAAACTGTTTTTT.

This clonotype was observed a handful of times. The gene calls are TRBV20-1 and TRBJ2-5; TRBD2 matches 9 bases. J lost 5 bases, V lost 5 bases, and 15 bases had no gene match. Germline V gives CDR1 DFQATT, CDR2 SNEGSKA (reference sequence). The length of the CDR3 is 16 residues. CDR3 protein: CSAEGGGGGAVETQYF. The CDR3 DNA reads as TGCAGTGCTGAGGGCGGCGGCGGGGGGGCGGTGGAGACCCAGTACTTC.

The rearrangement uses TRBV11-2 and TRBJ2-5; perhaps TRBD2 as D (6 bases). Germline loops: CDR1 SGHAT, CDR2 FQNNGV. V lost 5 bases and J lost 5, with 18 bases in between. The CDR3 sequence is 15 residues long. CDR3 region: CASSPPGGIGETQYF. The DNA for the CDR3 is TGTGCCAGCAGCCCCCCTGGCGGGATAGGCGAGACCCAGTACTTC.

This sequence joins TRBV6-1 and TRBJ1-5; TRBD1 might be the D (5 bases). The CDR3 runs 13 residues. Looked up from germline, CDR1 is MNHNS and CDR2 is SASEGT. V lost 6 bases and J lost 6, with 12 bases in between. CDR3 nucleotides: TGTGCCAGCAGATGGGGGGGGAGTCAGCCCCAGCATTTT. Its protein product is CASRWGGSQPQHF.

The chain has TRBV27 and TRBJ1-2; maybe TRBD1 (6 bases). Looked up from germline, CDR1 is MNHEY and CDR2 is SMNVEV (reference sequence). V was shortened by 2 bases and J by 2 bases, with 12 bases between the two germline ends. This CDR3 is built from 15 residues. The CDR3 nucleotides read TGTGCCAGCAGTTTACAGGGGTCCTTAAACTATGGCTACACCTTC. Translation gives CASSLQGSLNYGYTF.

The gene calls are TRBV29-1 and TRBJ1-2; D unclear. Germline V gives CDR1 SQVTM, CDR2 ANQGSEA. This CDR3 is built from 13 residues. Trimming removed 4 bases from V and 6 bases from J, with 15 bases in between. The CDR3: CSVVTPGIHGYTF. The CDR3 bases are TGCAGCGTTGTGACCCCGGGCATCCATGGCTACACCTTC.

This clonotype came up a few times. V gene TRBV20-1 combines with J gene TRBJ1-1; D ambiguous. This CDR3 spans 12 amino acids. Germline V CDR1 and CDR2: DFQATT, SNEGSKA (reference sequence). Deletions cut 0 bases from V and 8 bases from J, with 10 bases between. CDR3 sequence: CSARDASSEAFF. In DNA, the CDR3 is TGCAGTGCTAGAGATGCGAGCAGCGAAGCTTTCTTT.

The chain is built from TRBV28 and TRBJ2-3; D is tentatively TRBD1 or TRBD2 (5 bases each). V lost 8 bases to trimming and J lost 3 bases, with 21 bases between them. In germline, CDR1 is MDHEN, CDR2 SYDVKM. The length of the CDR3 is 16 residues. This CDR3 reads CASRNVPGLGTDTQYF. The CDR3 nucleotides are TGTGCCAGCCGTAATGTCCCGGGGCTAGGTACAGATACGCAGTATTTT.

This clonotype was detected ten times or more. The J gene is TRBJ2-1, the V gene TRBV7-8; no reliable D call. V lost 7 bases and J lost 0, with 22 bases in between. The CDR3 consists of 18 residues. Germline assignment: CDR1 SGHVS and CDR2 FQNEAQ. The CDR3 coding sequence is TGTGCCAGCACCTACGACCGGATGGGCGAAATCTCCTACAATGAGCAGTTCTTC. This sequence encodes CASTYDRMGEISYNEQFF.

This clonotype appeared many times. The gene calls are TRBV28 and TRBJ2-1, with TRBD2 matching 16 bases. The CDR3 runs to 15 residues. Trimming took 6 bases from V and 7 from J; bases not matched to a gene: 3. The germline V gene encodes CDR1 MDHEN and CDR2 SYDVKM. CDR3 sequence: CASRGLAGGRNEQFF. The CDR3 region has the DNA TGTGCCAGCAGGGGACTAGCGGGAGGGAGGAATGAGCAGTTCTTC. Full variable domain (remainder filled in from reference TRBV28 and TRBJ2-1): DVKVTQSSRYLVKRTGEKVFLECVQDMDHENMFWYRQDPGLGLRLIYFSYDVKMKEKGDIPEGYSVSREKKERFSLILESASTNQTSMYLCASRGLAGGRNEQFFGPGTRLTVL.

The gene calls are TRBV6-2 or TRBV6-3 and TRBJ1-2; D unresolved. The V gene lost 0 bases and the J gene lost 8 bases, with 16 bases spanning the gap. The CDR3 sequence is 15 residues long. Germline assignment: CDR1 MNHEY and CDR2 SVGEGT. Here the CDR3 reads CASSYSIVDGRGYTF. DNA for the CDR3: TGTGCCAGCAGTTACTCGATAGTAGACGGAAGGGGCTACACCTTC.

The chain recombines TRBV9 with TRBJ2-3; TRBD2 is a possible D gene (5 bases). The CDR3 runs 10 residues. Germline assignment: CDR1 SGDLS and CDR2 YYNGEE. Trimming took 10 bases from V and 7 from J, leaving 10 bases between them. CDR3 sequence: CASSGNTQYF. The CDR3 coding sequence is TGTGCCTCCAGCGGCAATACGCAGTATTTT.

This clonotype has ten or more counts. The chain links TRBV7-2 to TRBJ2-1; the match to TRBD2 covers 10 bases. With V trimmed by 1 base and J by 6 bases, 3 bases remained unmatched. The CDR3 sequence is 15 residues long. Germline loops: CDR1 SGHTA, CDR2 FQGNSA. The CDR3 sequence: CASSLDGTSVNEQFF. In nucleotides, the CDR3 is TGTGCCAGCAGCTTAGATGGGACTAGCGTCAATGAGCAGTTCTTC.

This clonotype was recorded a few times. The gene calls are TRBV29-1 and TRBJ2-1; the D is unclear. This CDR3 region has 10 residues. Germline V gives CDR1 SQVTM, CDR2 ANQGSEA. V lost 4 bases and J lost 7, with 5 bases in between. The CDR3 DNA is TGCAGCGTTGGCGAGAATGAGCAGTTCTTC. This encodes CSVGENEQFF.

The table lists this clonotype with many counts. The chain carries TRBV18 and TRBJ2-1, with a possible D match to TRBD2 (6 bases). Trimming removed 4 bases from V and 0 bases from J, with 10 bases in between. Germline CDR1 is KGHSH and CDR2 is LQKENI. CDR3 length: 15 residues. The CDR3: CASSRGDFSYNEQFF. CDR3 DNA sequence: TGTGCCAGCTCACGGGGGGACTTCTCCTACAATGAGCAGTTCTTC.

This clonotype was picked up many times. CDR3 DNA sequence: TGTGCCTGGAGTTCCCTGGGGGACACTGAAGCTTTCTTT. Protein sequence: CAWSSLGDTEAFF. V and J are TRBV30 and TRBJ1-1, with D perhaps TRBD1 (5 bases). Germline V gene data show CDR1 as GTSNPN and CDR2 as SVGIG (reference sequence). Trimming removed 2 bases at V and 3 bases at J, with 10 bases between. CDR3 length: 13 amino acids. Based on the CDR3 plus reference TRBV30 and TRBJ1-1, the full variable domain is SQTIHQWPATLVQPVGSPLSLECTVEGTSNPNLYWYRQAAGRGLQLLFYSVGIGQISSEVPQNLSASRPQDRQFILSSKKLLLSDSGFYLCAWSSLGDTEAFFGQGTRLTVV.

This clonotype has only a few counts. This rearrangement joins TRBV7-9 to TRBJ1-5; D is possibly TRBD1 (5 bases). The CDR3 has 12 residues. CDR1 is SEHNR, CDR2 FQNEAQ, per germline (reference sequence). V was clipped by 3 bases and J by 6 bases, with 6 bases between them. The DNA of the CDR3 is TGTGCCAGCAGCTTCGACAGTCAGCCCCAGCATTTT. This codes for CASSFDSQPQHF.